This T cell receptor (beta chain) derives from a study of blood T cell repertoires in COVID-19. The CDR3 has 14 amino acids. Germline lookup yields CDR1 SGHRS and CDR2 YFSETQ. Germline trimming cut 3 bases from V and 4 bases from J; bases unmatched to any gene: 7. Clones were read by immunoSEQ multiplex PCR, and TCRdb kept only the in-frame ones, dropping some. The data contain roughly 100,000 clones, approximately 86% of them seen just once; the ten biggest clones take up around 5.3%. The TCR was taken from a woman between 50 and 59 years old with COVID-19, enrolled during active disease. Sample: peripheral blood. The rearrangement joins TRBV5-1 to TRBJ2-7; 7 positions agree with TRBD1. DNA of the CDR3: TGCGCCAGCAGCTCCATTTACAGGGGTTACGAGCAGTACTTC. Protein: CASSSIYRGYEQYF.